This T cell receptor beta chain was captured in a study of neoadjuvant anti-PD-1 for oral cavity cancer. Time point noted: after neoadjuvant nivolumab, at surgical resection. These oral cavity squamous cell carcinomas were HPV-negative and locally advanced. Sequencing used immunoSEQ multiplex PCR; TCRdb keeps in-frame clones, though not all of them. The sample consists of some 8,000 clones, roughly 70% of them appearing once. In regard to this clone: Its antigen is unidentified.

Study findings and constraints: Higher pretreatment blood Treg/Th17 ratios correlated with higher pretreatment blood and lower post-treatment tumor TCRbeta clonality.

Sequenced here: PBMCs, sampled after nivolumab (anti-PD-1) treatment. The TCR was taken from a person aged 40 to 85 with oral cavity squamous cell carcinoma.

The CDR3 here is CASSDTDRGGEAFF. Written as DNA, the CDR3 is TGTGCCAGCAGTGACACTGACAGGGGGGGTGAAGCTTTCTTT. The V gene is TRBV6-4, the J gene TRBJ1-1, with 9 bases identical to TRBD1. CDR3 length equals 14 residues. V shed 2 bases and J 7 bases; nucleotides not matched to a gene: 5. Germline V gives CDR1 MRHNA, CDR2 SNTAGT.